The clone carrying this T cell receptor beta chain was observed once. This entry is derived from a study of cytomegalovirus exposure and HLA in healthy donors. Primers included in the PCR were 60 Vbeta and 13 Jbeta primers. Here immunoSEQ multiplex PCR was the method, and the copy in TCRdb shows in-frame clones only, minus some. The sample has roughly 180,000 clones, approximately 80% seen once. CDR1 and CDR2 (germline): LGHNA, YSLEER. V shed 5 bases and J shed 5 bases, with 24 bases lying between them. The CDR3 has 17 residues. This chain uses TRBV4-3 with TRBJ1-1; D is possibly TRBD1 (5 bases). The sequenced sample consisted of PBMCs. The sequence derives from a girl aged 5 to 17 in good health and CMV-seropositive. The CDR3 protein is CASSAPGPGGLRTEAFF. The DNA for the CDR3 is TGCGCCAGCAGCGCACCGGGACCCGGAGGGTTGCGGACTGAAGCTTTCTTT.